A single sample gave rise to the 5 T cell receptor beta chains below, sequenced in a study of CD8 T cells in ankylosing spondylitis. Study-wide results and caveats: Apparently characteristic of ankylosing spondylitis blood was a TCR beta motif (roughly 8 highly homologous variants).

The antigens for these receptors are not known. TCRdb reanalysed the 5' RACE reads using MiXCR and keeps one entry per CDR3 protein. The sample consists of around 490,000 distinct CDR3 sequences, less than 6% of them appearing once. The sequencing input was blood, either unsorted or a sorted T cell fraction (not recorded which). These receptors were taken from a male donor with ankylosing spondylitis.

This clonotype was detected many times. J is TRBJ1-1 and V is TRBV9; D is undetermined. This CDR3 spans 14 amino acids. Trimming took 0 bases from V and 1 from J, leaving 7 bases between them. CDR1 SGDLS and CDR2 YYNGEE come from the germline V gene. CDR3 amino acids: CASSVVAGNTEAFF. As DNA, the CDR3 is TGTGCCAGCAGCGTAGTGGCAGGGAACACTGAAGCTTTCTTT.

This clonotype was recorded many times. CDR3 coding DNA: TGCAGCCCGGGCTGGGGGGAAGAGACCCAGTACTTC. It is translated as CSPGWGEETQYF. V is TRBV29-1 and J is TRBJ2-5, with a weak D call TRBD2 (6 bases). Per the germline V gene, CDR1 is SQVTM and CDR2 is ANQGSEA. The CDR3 is 12 residues long. Trimming shortened V by 8 bases and J by 3 bases, and 13 bases separated the two germline ends.

In its sample, this clonotype was seen many times. The J gene is TRBJ2-1, the V gene TRBV6-2 or TRBV6-3; D may match TRBD1 or TRBD2 (7 bases each). This CDR3 comprises 16 residues. The V end lost 6 bases, the J end lost 2 bases, and 17 bases lay between the germline ends. The V gene's germline CDR1 is MNHEY and CDR2 SVGEGT. The CDR3 loop reads CASSPQGGVTYNEQFF. In DNA form, the CDR3 reads TGTGCCAGCAGCCCCCAGGGGGGGGTAACCTACAATGAGCAGTTCTTC.

This clonotype has at least ten counts. The V call is TRBV6-5, the J call TRBJ1-3; D is ambiguous. V lost 2 bases and J lost 0, with 5 bases in between. CDR3 size: 14 residues. Germline V gene data show CDR1 as MNHEY and CDR2 as SVGAGI. The CDR3 sequence: CASSYESSGNTIYF. In DNA form, the CDR3 reads TGTGCCAGCAGTTACGAGAGCTCTGGAAACACCATATATTTT.

The chain carries TRBV11-2 and TRBJ1-2, with D possibly TRBD1 on 6 matching bases. The CDR3 has 14 amino acids. From germline, CDR1 is SGHAT and CDR2 FQNNGV. Trimming removed 1 base at V and 6 bases at J, with 12 bases between. This CDR3 is CASSLAYTGNGYTF. CDR3 bases: TGTGCCAGCAGCTTAGCGTATACAGGGAATGGCTACACCTTC.